This TCR beta chain was sequenced for a study of glioma-infiltrating T cells (dated by TCRdb to about 2016). About the investigation overall: The study sequenced TCR alpha- and beta-chain repertoires from glioma tissue, from non-neoplastic brain tissue and from matched peripheral blood mononuclear cells. To measure divergence between tissue and blood T-cell populations, each tissue-infiltrating repertoire was compared with the peripheral blood repertoire of the same patient. Three low-grade glioma patients, 7 or 8 primary glioblastoma patients and three non-glioma patients contributing non-neoplastic brain tissue were included in the paired cohort.

The iRepertoire nested amplicon-rescue multiplex PCR (arm-PCR) platform was used to amplify TCR alpha and beta CDR3 regions from RNA. For one-step reverse transcription and amplification, roughly 100-450 ng of tissue mRNA or PBMC total RNA was used as input. Following bead purification, Illumina adapters were added by a secondary multiplex PCR, and libraries between 200 and 400 bp were gel-purified. Internal 6-nucleotide barcodes were carried by the libraries and were used for demultiplexing. The libraries were sequenced on an Illumina MiSeq using 2x220 or 2x250 nucleotide paired-end reads. The study's own analysis went as follows. Paired reads were merged using FLASH 1.2.11 and were aligned to the GRCh37 human genome using BWA-MEM, after which TRA and TRB reads were extracted. For V and J assignment, an IMGT-derived reference of cassette sequences and CDR3 motifs that included pseudogenes was used. Reads were translated in three frames, and productive CDR3s were defined by a C…FGXG motif without stop codons. A clonotype was defined as a unique combination of a V-J cassette pair and a CDR3 amino acid sequence. Reads were filtered by Hamming distance, with the threshold set by the sequence error rate of each sample in mapped regions. TCRdb trimmed the raw reads at Q25, called clones with MiXCR and kept productive beta chains. Entries are consolidated by CDR3 protein sequence, retaining the most common genes and DNA. These V and J calls are TCRdb output, not the study's own analysis. Recorded for this sample are 95,000 to 150,000 distinct CDR3 sequences; roughly 23% of them occurred a single time. 13% to 15% of the sample is taken by the ten largest.

This clonotype appeared many times. The target of this receptor is not known. No much larger clone exists at a distance of one base, and base qualities are not known. Points the paper makes about the study in general: Tissue and blood shared very few CDR3 sequences, a result attributed to high CDR3 diversity and limited sampling. The group comparisons were based on small numbers of patients: three non-neoplastic, three low-grade glioma and roughly eight glioblastoma patients. In non-neoplastic patients, VJ-independent divergence between tissue and blood fell below expectation, whereas in all gliomas, and especially in low-grade gliomas, the divergence rose above expectation.

Its CDR3 holds 15 amino acids, cysteine through phenylalanine. Only the CDR3 DNA stays, 45 bases, in frame from base 1. V is shortened by 4 bases, J by 0 bases, and the region joining them spans 10 bases. From a lookup of the germline V gene, CDR1 and CDR2 are WSHSY and SAAADI. This TCR was recovered from a human donor with low-grade glioma or glioblastoma, undergoing nonglioma brain surgery, or in good health (not recorded which). What was sequenced was glioma tissue, nonneoplastic brain tissue, or PBMCs (not recorded which). Here the chain combines TRBV10-2 and TRBJ2-4, with the D gene not clear enough to name. The CDR3 protein is CASSVGTLAKNIQYF. The nucleotide sequence reads as follows: TGCGCCAGCAGTGTCGGAACATTAGCCAAAAACATTCAGTACTTC.